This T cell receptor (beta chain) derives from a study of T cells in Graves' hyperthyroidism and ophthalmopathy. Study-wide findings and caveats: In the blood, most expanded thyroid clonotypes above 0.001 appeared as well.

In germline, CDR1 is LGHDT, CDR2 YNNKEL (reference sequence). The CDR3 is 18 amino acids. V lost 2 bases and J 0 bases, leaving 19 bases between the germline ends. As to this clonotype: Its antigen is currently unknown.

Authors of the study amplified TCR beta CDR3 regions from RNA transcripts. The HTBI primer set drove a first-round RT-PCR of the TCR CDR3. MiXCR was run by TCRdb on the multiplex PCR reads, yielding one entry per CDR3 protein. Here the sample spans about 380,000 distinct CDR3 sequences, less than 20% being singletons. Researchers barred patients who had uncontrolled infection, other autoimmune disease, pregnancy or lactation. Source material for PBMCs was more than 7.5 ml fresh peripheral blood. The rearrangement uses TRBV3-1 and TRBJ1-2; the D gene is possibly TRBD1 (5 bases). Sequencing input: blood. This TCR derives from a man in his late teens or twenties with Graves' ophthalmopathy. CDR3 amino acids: CASSQPRDGWSPNYGYTF. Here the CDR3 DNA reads TGTGCCAGCAGCCAACCTCGGGACGGCTGGAGCCCTAACTATGGCTACACCTTC.